Below, one T cell receptor (beta chain) is given with its context. Its antigen remains unidentified. The input lacks base qualities; no much larger clone sits a single base away. These data originate in a study of CD8 T cells in Susac syndrome (dated by TCRdb to between 2018 and 2020). For the study in its entirety: The study used repertoire sequencing to test whether antigen drove CD8+ T cell activation and differentiation in Susac syndrome. The paper as a whole reports these results and caveats: The number of individuals in the TCR sequencing and HLA analysis was recognized as being relatively small.

RNA was extracted with the RNeasy kit and roughly 0.45 to 1 ug was reverse transcribed using random hexamers. The immunoSEQ multiplex PCR assay, covering 54 Vbeta and 13 Jbeta segments, was used to amplify TCR beta CDR3 regions. Bias from PCR amplification was corrected by using a synthetic template baseline for primer optimization and for computational correction. The study's own analysis went as follows. Reads were annotated to V, D and J genes per IMGT and analyzed with immunoSEQ Analyzer, keeping only productive sequences. Clonality was calculated as one minus the Shannon entropy normalized by log2 of the number of productive unique sequences. For each patient and control, public and private clones were evaluated among the 100 most prevalent clones. Clones were defined as Susac-specific if absent from the healthy and MS cohorts, from 1052 published viral clones and from other ImmuneACCESS disease sequences. In-frame beta chains were kept once TCRdb had trimmed the public reads at Q25 with fastp and called clones with MiXCR. Rows merge per CDR3 protein into single entries with the most common DNA and genes. For this entry, the V and J calls and clone size follow TCRdb and not the study's own pipeline. This sample comprises 190,000 or so distinct CDR3 sequences, about 95% of them detected only once. Clones ranked in the top ten supply 0.093% of the sample.

Looking up the germline V gene yields CDR1 SQVTM and CDR2 ANQGSEA. V is cut back by 7 bases and J by 5 bases, with 3 bases in the junction unmatched. The CDR3 holds 12 amino acids from the cysteine to the phenylalanine. The entry retains the CDR3 DNA only, 36 bases that are in frame from base 1. High-throughput TCR beta sequencing profiled peripheral blood CD8+ and CD4+ T cells from healthy donors, Susac syndrome patients and multiple sclerosis patients. Multiple sclerosis controls were treatment-naive patients with stable or active relapsing-remitting disease fulfilling revised McDonald criteria. Bulk CD8+ and CD4+ T cells were purified by magnetic negative isolation, whereas CD8+ TEMRA cells were enriched by FACS. Blood was collected in EDTA tubes and processed within 24 hours, with PBMCs isolated through density gradient centrifugation. PBMCs intended for TCR sequencing were cryopreserved in liquid nitrogen and were subsequently thawed in a 37 degrees C water bath. Purity of sorted or isolated CD4+, CD8+ and CD8+ TEMRA cells was at least 90%.

The chain was built from TRBV29-1 and TRBJ2-7, with 12 bases matching TRBD2. The receptor comes from a human donor with multiple sclerosis. Sample: CD4+ T cells from PBMCs. The CDR3 has the sequence CSGRTSGDEQYF. The DNA sequence is TGCAGCGGAAGGACTAGCGGGGACGAGCAGTACTTC.